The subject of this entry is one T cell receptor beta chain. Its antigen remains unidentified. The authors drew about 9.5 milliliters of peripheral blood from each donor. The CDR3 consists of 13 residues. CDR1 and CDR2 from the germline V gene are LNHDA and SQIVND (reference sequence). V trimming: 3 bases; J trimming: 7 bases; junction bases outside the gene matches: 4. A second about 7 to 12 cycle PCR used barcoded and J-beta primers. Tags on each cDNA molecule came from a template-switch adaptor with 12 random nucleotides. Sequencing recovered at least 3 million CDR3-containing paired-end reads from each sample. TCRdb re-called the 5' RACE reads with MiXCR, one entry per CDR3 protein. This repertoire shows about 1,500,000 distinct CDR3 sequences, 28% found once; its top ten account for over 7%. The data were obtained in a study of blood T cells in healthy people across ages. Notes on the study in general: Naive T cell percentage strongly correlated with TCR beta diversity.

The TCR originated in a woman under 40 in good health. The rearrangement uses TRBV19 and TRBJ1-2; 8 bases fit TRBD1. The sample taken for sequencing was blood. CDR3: CASSMGRGLGYTF. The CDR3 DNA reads TGTGCCAGTAGTATGGGCAGGGGGCTTGGCTACACCTTC.